The 26 T cell receptor beta chains presented below share a single source sample, sequenced in a study of T cells after somatic rescue of genetic block. The repertoire was sequenced with immunoSEQ multiplex PCR; TCRdb's copy has only in-frame clones and lacks some. The data hold about 110,000 clones, with about nine tenths observed a single time. Source material: peripheral blood mononuclear cells (PBMCs). The receptors stem from a woman between 18 and 29 years old.

The chain employs TRBV30 and TRBJ2-7; D gene uncertain. The ends were cut back, 0 bases at V and 0 bases at J, with 9 bases in the middle. The CDR3 has 14 residues. The germline V gene has CDR1 GTSNPN and CDR2 SVGIG (reference sequence). This chain's CDR3 is CAWSVVASSYEQYF. The CDR3 bases are TGTGCCTGGAGTGTCGTCGCTAGCTCCTACGAGCAGTACTTC.

A few counts support this clone. This sequence joins TRBV4-1 and TRBJ1-1, with no clear D. Trimming removed 0 bases at V and 6 bases at J, with 8 bases between. Looked up from germline, CDR1 is MGHRA and CDR2 is YSYEKL. The CDR3 contains 13 residues. CDR3 sequence: CASSQDQEAEAFF. CDR3 coding DNA: TGCGCCAGCAGCCAAGATCAGGAGGCTGAAGCTTTCTTT.

This chain joins TRBV27 and TRBJ1-6, with 7 bases fitting TRBD1. The V gene's germline CDR1 is MNHEY and CDR2 SMNVEV (reference sequence). The CDR3 is 15 amino acids. V lost 3 bases to trimming and J lost 10 bases; unmatched junction nucleotides: 9. The CDR3: CASSFGDRESSPLHF. CDR3 nucleotide sequence: TGTGCCAGCAGTTTCGGTGACAGGGAATCCTCACCCCTCCACTTT.

DNA of the CDR3: TGTGCCAGCAGCTTAACGACTAGCGGGGGGGCGCGTCAAGAGACCCAGTACTTC. This sequence encodes CASSLTTSGGARQETQYF. The chain recombines TRBV7-2 with TRBJ2-5, with 14 bases matching TRBD2. The CDR3 consists of 18 residues. In germline, CDR1 is SGHTA, CDR2 FQGNSA. With 2 bases clipped from V and 2 bases from J, the junction kept 7 bases outside the gene matches.

The chain employs TRBV9 and TRBJ2-7; D might be TRBD2 (5 bases). This CDR3 spans 15 amino acids. The germline gives CDR1 SGDLS, CDR2 YYNGEE. Between the trimmed V and J ends, which lost 0 bases and 0 bases, there was a span of 10 bases. The CDR3 sequence: CASSVGGLSSYEQYF. The CDR3 region has the DNA TGTGCCAGCAGCGTAGGAGGGTTAAGCTCCTACGAGCAGTACTTC.

The V call is TRBV7-9, the J call TRBJ2-3; tentative D call: TRBD2 (6 bases). The V gene's germline CDR1 is SEHNR and CDR2 FQNEAQ (reference sequence). Between the trimmed V and J ends, which lost 5 bases and 5 bases, there was a span of 14 bases. The CDR3 sequence is 14 residues long. The DNA for the CDR3 is TGTGCCAGCAGCCGGGACTCCGCGGGAGATACGCAGTATTTT. Protein sequence: CASSRDSAGDTQYF. The full variable domain, with the rest looked up from reference TRBV7-9 and TRBJ2-3, is DTGVSQNPRHKITKRGQNVTFRCDPISEHNRLYWYRQTLGQGPEFLTYFQNEAQLEKSRLLSDRFSAERPKGSFSTLEIQRTEQGDSAMYLCASSRDSAGDTQYFGPGTRLTVL.

This chain joins TRBV7-6 and TRBJ2-5; possibly TRBD2 for D (6 bases). Trimming removed 3 bases from V and 5 bases from J, with 19 bases in between. This CDR3 is built from 16 residues. Per the germline V gene, CDR1 is SGHVS and CDR2 is FNYEAQ. The CDR3 here is CASSLVRQEGRETQYF. CDR3 nucleotide sequence: TGTGCCAGCAGCTTGGTTCGGCAGGAGGGTAGGGAGACCCAGTACTTC.

The genes are TRBV4-3 and TRBJ2-1; D is unclear. The length of the CDR3 is 15 residues. From germline, CDR1 is LGHNA and CDR2 YSLEER. V dropped 0 bases and J dropped 6 bases, with 12 bases sitting between them. CDR3: CASSQDRTVFNEQFF. In nucleotides, the CDR3 is TGCGCCAGCAGCCAAGACAGAACAGTTTTCAATGAGCAGTTCTTC.

This chain links TRBV30 with TRBJ2-2; D gene uncertain. The CDR3 runs to 16 residues. Germline V gene lookup returns CDR1 GTSNPN and CDR2 SVGIG (reference sequence). Trimming cost V 2 bases and J 1 base, with 14 bases left between them. CDR3 region: CAWSPLRARNTGELFF. Written as DNA, the CDR3 is TGTGCCTGGAGTCCACTAAGGGCGAGGAACACCGGGGAGCTGTTTTTT.

The chain uses TRBV29-1 and TRBJ2-7; the D gene is possibly TRBD2 (7 bases). The CDR3 extends over 12 amino acids. Germline V CDR1 and CDR2: SQVTM, ANQGSEA. The V end lost 3 bases, the J end lost 6 bases, and 12 bases lay between the germline ends. The CDR3 sequence is CSVERGGVEQYF. As DNA, the CDR3 is TGCAGCGTTGAGAGGGGGGGCGTCGAGCAGTACTTC.

The CDR3 reads CATGHSGNTIYF. The CDR3 DNA reads TGTGCCACGGGGCACTCTGGAAACACCATATATTTT. The gene calls are TRBV30 and TRBJ1-3, with D possibly TRBD1 on 5 matching bases. CDR3 length equals 12 residues. Trimming took 8 bases from V and 0 from J, leaving 8 bases between them. Germline-derived CDR1 and CDR2 are GTSNPN and SVGIG (reference sequence).

This chain connects TRBV5-4 to TRBJ2-3, with 7 bases fitting TRBD1. The V segment lost 5 bases and the J segment 0 bases; nucleotides outside the gene matches: 3. The CDR3 is 14 amino acids. Germline V gives CDR1 SGHNT, CDR2 YYREEE (reference sequence). CDR3: CASSPGGSTDTQYF. CDR3 DNA sequence: TGTGCCAGCAGTCCAGGGGGAAGCACAGATACGCAGTATTTT.

The J gene is TRBJ2-6, the V gene TRBV7-9; maybe TRBD2 (5 bases). Germline V gives CDR1 SEHNR, CDR2 FQNEAQ (reference sequence). Deletions cut 3 bases from V and 4 bases from J, with 10 bases between. The CDR3 runs 15 residues. DNA for the CDR3: TGTGCCAGCAGCTTGTACCGGGAAGGGGCCAACGTCCTGACTTTC. This gives the protein CASSLYREGANVLTF.

This sequence joins TRBV9 and TRBJ2-3; D uncertain. CDR1 SGDLS and CDR2 YYNGEE come from the germline V gene. With 0 bases removed from V and 4 bases from J, the gap between germline ends came to 9 bases. There are 14 residues in the CDR3. CDR3 region: CASSVDASADTQYF. CDR3 DNA sequence: TGTGCCAGCAGCGTAGACGCCTCGGCAGATACGCAGTATTTT.

This chain connects TRBV2 to TRBJ2-7; 9 bases are a match to TRBD1. The CDR3 runs 13 residues. In germline, CDR1 is SNHLY, CDR2 FYNNEI. J was trimmed by 0 bases and V by 6 bases; bases with no gene match: 0. CDR3 loop: CASRTGGSYEQYF. The CDR3 DNA reads TGTGCCAGCAGGACAGGGGGCTCCTACGAGCAGTACTTC.

This clone appeared a single time. J is TRBJ2-2 and V is TRBV5-1; TRBD2 agrees at 7 bases. V lost 4 bases to trimming and J lost 4 bases; unmatched junction nucleotides: 10. Germline V gene lookup returns CDR1 SGHRS and CDR2 YFSETQ. CDR3 length: 16 amino acids. The CDR3 DNA is TGCGCCAGCAGCGACCACGGACTAGTCGGCACCGGGGAGCTGTTTTTT. Translating gives CASSDHGLVGTGELFF.

This clone was counted a few times. The V call is TRBV30, the J call TRBJ1-1; D remains unclear. The CDR3 loop spans 15 amino acids. The V gene's germline CDR1 is GTSNPN and CDR2 SVGIG (reference sequence). V lost 3 bases and J 2 bases, leaving 16 bases between the germline ends. The CDR3 region has the DNA TGTGCCTGGAGCTCCCTCCCCGAATTAAACACTGAAGCTTTCTTT. It specifies CAWSSLPELNTEAFF.

The chain employs TRBV4-3 and TRBJ1-2, with TRBD1 as a possible D gene (6 bases). The CDR3 is 16 residues long. Germline lookup yields CDR1 LGHNA and CDR2 YSLEER. The V and J ends lost 0 bases and 3 bases respectively, with 14 bases between them. The CDR3, as DNA: TGCGCCAGCAGCCAAGATACCCTGAGACAGGACTATGGCTACACCTTC. Encoded protein: CASSQDTLRQDYGYTF.

Here the CDR3 DNA reads TGTGCCAGCAGTTTAGGCAGGAACACTGAAGCTTTCTTT. It specifies CASSLGRNTEAFF. The genes are TRBV27 and TRBJ1-1, with D uncertain. The CDR3 is made up of 13 amino acids. V lost 2 bases, J lost 1 base, and 5 bases lay in between. CDR1 MNHEY and CDR2 SMNVEV come from the germline V gene (reference sequence).

The V and J genes are TRBV28 and TRBJ2-2; D might be TRBD2 (7 bases). Germline V gene sequence: CDR1 MDHEN, CDR2 SYDVKM. The CDR3 sequence is 15 residues long. The ends were cut back, 7 bases at V and 2 bases at J, with 14 bases in the middle. Written as DNA, the CDR3 is TGTGCCAGCATCCGCGGGGGCCTCAACACCGGGGAGCTGTTTTTT. It encodes CASIRGGLNTGELFF. The whole variable domain, remainder taken from reference TRBV28 and TRBJ2-2, is DVKVTQSSRYLVKRTGEKVFLECVQDMDHENMFWYRQDPGLGLRLIYFSYDVKMKEKGDIPEGYSVSREKKERFSLILESASTNQTSMYLCASIRGGLNTGELFFGEGSRLTVL.

This chain joins TRBV4-3 and TRBJ2-1; 10 bases are shared with TRBD2. The V gene's germline CDR1 is LGHNA and CDR2 YSLEER. Unmatched junction bases numbered 3, after V lost 0 bases and J lost 4 bases. The CDR3 has 16 amino acids. Here the CDR3 reads CASSQEASGGYNEQFF. For the CDR3, the DNA is TGCGCCAGCAGCCAAGAGGCTAGCGGGGGTTACAATGAGCAGTTCTTC.

This clone was seen only once. The genes are TRBV29-1 and TRBJ2-1, with a tentative D call TRBD1 (5 bases). V was pared by 3 bases and J by 7 bases, with 16 bases between. The CDR3 is made up of 14 amino acids. The germline V gene has CDR1 SQVTM and CDR2 ANQGSEA. CDR3 nucleotides: TGCAGCGTTGAGGGGCTGGACGGAGTAAATGAGCAGTTCTTC. This encodes CSVEGLDGVNEQFF.

This clone was detected only a few times. The CDR3 sequence is CASSPGTRNYEQYF. In DNA, the CDR3 is TGTGCCAGCAGCCCCGGGACACGAAACTACGAGCAGTACTTC. The rearrangement uses TRBV7-9 and TRBJ2-7, with D possibly being TRBD1 (6 bases). The ends were cut back, 5 bases at V and 3 bases at J, with 14 bases in the middle. CDR1 and CDR2 from the germline V gene are SEHNR and FQNEAQ (reference sequence). CDR3 length equals 14 residues.

The chain recombines TRBV27 with TRBJ2-2; D is possibly TRBD1 (5 bases). The CDR3 is made up of 14 amino acids. The germline V and J ends were trimmed by 5 bases and 0 bases, with 7 bases remaining between them. In germline, CDR1 is MNHEY, CDR2 SMNVEV (reference sequence). The chain's CDR3 is CASSQGTNTGELFF. DNA for the CDR3: TGTGCCAGCAGTCAGGGTACGAACACCGGGGAGCTGTTTTTT.

J is TRBJ2-5 and V is TRBV11-2, with 9 bases matching TRBD2. The junction had 4 bases not matched to a gene; V was cut back by 1 base and J by 1 base. Germline V gene data show CDR1 as SGHAT and CDR2 as FQNNGV. The CDR3 loop spans 16 amino acids. The CDR3 spells CASSLGVAGVQETQYF. The CDR3 DNA reads TGTGCCAGCAGCTTAGGGGTAGCGGGGGTCCAAGAGACCCAGTACTTC.

This chain connects TRBV19 to TRBJ2-7; no reliable D call. Trimming pared 5 bases from V and 7 bases from J, leaving 15 bases between. The CDR3 totals 13 residues. Germline V lookup: CDR1 LNHDA, CDR2 SQIVND (reference sequence). The CDR3 DNA sequence: TGTGCCAGTAGTCATCCTCTTAGAACAGAGCAGTACTTC. Translation: CASSHPLRTEQYF.